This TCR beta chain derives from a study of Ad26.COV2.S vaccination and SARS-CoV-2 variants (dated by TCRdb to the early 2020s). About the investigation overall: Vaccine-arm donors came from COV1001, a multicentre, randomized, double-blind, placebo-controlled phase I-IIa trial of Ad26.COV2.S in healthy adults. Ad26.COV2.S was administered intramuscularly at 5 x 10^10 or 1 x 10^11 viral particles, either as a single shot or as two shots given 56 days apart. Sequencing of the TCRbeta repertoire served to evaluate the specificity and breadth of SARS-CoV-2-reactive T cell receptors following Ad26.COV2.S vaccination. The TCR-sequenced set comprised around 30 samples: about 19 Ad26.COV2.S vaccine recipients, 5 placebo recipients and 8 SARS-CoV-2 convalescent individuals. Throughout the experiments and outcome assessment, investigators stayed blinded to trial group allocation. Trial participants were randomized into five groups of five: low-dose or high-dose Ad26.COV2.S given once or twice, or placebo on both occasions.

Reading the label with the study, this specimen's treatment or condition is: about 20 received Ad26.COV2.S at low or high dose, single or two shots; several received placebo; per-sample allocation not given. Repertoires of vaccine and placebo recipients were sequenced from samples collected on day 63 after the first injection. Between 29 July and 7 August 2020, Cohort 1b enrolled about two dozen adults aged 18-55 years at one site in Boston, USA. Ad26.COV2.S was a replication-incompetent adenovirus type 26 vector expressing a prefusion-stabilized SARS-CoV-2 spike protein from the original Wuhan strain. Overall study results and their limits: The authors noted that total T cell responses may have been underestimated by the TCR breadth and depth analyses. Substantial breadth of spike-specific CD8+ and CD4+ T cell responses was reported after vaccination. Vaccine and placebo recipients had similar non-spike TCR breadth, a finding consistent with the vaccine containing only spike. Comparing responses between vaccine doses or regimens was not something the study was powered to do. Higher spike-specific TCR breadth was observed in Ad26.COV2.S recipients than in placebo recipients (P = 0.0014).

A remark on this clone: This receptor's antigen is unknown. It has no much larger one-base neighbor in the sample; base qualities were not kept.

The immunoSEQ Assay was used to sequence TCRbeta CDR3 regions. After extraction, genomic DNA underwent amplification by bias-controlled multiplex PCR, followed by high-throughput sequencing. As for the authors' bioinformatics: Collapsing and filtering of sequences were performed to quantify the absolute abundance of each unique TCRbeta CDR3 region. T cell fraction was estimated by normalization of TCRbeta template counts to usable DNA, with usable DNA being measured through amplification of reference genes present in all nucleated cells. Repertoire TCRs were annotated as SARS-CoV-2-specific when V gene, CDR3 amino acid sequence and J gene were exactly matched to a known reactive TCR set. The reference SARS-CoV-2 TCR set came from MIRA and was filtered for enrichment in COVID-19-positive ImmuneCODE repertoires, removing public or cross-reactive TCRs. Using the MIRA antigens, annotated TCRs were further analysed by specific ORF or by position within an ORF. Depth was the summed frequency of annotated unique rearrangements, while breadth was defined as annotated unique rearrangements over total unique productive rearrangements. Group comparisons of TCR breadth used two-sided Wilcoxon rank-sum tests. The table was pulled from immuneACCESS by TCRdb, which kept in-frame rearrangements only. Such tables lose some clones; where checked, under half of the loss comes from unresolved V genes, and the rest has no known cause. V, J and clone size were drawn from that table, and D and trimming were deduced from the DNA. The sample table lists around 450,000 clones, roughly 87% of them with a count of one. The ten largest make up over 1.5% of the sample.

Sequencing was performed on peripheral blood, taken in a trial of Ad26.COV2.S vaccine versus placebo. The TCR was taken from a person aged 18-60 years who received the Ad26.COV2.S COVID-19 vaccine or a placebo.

CDR3 region: CSVDSQYEQFF. In nucleotides, the sequence is TGCAGTGTAGATAGCCAGTATGAGCAGTTCTTC. Recombination linked TRBV20-1 to TRBJ2-1; the D gene cannot be resolved reliably. CDR1 and CDR2 are read off the germline V gene (reference sequence) as DFQATT and SNEGSKA. Taken from cysteine to phenylalanine, the CDR3 has 11 residues. The entry retains the CDR3 DNA only, 33 bases that are in frame from base 1. The junction carries 12 bases between V and J, which are trimmed by 7 bases and 8 bases respectively.